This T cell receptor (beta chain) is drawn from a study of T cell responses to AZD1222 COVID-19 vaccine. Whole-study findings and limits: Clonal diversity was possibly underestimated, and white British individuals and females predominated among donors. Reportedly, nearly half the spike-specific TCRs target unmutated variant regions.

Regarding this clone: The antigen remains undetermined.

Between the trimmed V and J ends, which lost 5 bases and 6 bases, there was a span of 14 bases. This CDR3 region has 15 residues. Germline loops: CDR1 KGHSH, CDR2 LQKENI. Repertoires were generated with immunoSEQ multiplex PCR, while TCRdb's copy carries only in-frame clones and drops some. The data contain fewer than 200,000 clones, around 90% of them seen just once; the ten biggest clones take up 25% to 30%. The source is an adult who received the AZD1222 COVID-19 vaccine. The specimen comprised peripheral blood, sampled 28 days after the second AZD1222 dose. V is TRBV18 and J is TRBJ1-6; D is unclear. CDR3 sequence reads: CASSRQAPPNSPLHF. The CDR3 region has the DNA TGTGCCAGCTCAAGGCAGGCGCCCCCTAATTCACCCCTCCACTTT. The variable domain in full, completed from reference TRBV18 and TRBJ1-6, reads NAGVMQNPRHLVRRRGQEARLRCSPMKGHSHVYWYRQLPEEGLKFMVYLQKENIIDESGMPKERFSAEFPKEGPSILRIQQVVRGDSAAYFCASSRQAPPNSPLHFGNGTRLTVT.